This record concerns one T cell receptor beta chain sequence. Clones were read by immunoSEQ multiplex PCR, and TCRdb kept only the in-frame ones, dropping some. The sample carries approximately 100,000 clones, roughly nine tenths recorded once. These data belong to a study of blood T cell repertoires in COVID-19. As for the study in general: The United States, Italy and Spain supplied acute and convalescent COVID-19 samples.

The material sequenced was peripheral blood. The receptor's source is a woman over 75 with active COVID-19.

CDR3 loop: CASSEGPLWVAGRTGELFF. The CDR3, as DNA: TGTGCCAGCAGTGAAGGACCCCTTTGGGTAGCGGGGAGGACCGGGGAGCTGTTTTTT. This sequence joins TRBV2 and TRBJ2-2; 8 bases agree with TRBD2. The J segment lost 5 bases and the V segment lost 1 base, leaving 15 bases of the junction unmatched. This CDR3 region has 19 residues. Germline lookup yields CDR1 SNHLY and CDR2 FYNNEI.